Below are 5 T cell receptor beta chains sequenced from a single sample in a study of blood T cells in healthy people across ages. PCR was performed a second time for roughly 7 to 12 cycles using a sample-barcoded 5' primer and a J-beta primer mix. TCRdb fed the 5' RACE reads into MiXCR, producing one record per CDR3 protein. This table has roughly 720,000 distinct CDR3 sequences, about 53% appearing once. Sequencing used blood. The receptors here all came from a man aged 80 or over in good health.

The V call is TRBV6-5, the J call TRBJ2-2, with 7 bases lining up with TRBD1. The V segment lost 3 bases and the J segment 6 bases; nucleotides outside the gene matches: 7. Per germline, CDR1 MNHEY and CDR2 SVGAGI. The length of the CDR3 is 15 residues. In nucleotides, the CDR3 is TGTGCCAGCAGTTATTTCAGACAGGGCGCCGGGGAGCTGTTTTTT. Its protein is CASSYFRQGAGELFF.

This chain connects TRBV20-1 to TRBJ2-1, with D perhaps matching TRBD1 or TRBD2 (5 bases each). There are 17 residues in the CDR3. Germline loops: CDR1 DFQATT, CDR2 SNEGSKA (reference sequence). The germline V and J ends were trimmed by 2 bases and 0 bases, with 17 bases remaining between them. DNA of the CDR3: TGCAGTGCTAGAAGTTCATTCGGGGCGAGCTCCTACAATGAGCAGTTCTTC. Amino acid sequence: CSARSSFGASSYNEQFF.

The CDR3 loop is CASSPSDRGLNQPQHF. For the CDR3, the DNA is TGTGCCAGCAGTCCCTCCGACAGGGGCCTCAATCAGCCCCAGCATTTT. The rearrangement links TRBV25-1 to TRBJ1-5; 8 bases line up with TRBD1. This CDR3 comprises 16 residues. Unmatched junction bases numbered 9, after V lost 5 bases and J lost 3 bases. Germline-derived CDR1 and CDR2 are MGHDK and SYGVNS.

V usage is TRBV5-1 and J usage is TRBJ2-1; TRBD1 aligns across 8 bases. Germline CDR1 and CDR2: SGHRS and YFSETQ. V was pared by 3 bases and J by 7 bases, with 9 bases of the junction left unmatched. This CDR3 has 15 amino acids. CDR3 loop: CASSSFRDRKNEQFF. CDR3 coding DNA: TGCGCCAGCAGCTCCTTCCGGGACAGGAAGAATGAGCAGTTCTTC.

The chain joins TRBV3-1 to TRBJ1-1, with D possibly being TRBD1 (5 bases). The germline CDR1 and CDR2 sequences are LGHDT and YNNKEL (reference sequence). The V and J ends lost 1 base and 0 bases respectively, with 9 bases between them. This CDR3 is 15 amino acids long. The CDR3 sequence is CASSQGARVNTEAFF. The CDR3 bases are TGTGCCAGCAGCCAAGGGGCCAGGGTGAACACTGAAGCTTTCTTT.